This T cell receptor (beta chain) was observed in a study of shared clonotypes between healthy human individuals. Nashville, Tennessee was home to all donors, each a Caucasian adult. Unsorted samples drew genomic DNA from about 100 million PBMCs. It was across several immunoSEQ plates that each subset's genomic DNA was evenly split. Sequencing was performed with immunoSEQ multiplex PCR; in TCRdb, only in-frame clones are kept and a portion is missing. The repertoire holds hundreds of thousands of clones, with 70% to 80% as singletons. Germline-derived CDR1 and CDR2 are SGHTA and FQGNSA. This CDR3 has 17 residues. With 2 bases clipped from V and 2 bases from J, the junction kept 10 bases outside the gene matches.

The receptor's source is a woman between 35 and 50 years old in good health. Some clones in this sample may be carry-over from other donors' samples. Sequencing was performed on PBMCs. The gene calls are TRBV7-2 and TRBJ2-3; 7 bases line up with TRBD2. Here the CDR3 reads CASSLTIRGRYTDTQYF. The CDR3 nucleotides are TGTGCCAGCAGCTTAACCATCCGCGGGAGATACACAGATACGCAGTATTTT.